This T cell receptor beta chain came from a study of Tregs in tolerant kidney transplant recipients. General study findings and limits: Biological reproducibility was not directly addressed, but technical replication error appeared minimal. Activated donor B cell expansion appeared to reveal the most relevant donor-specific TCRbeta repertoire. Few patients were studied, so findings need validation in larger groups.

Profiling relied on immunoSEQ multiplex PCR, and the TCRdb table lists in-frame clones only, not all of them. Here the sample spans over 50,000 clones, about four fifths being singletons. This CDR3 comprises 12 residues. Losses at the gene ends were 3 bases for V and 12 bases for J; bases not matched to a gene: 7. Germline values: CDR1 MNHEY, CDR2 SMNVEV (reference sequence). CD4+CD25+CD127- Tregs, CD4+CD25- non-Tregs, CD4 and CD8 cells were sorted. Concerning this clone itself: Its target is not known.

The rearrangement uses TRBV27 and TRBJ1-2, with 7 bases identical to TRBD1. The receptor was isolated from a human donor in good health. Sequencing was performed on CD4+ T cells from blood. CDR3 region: CASSFTGERNTF. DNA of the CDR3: TGTGCCAGCAGTTTCACAGGGGAGAGAAACACCTTC.